This TCR beta chain was recovered during a study of T cell repertoires in cytomegalovirus infection. Overall study: Public TCR beta signatures marked donors with CMV infection and the matching HLA. Findings and caveats of the study: HLA-C-restricted TCR beta clonotypes specific for CMV led the ex vivo response.

Trimming took off 4 bases at V and 6 bases at J, with 14 bases between the two ends. This CDR3 has 14 residues. The germline gives CDR1 MNHEY, CDR2 SMNVEV (reference sequence). This clonotype was counted a few times. The antigen is undetermined. TCRdb reanalysed the reads using MiXCR and keeps one entry per CDR3 protein. The table records 700,000 to 900,000 distinct CDR3 sequences, almost 30% of them present only once. The chain uses TRBV27 and TRBJ2-3; D is uncertain. The sequence derives from a human donor in good health (CMV status not recorded). Some clones in this sample may be carry-over from other donors' samples. This sample comprised cultured CD8+ T cells from PBMCs, obtained from culture after CMV antigen stimulation. CDR3 sequence (DNA): TGTGCCAGCAGTTCCCGTCCGGACCCCGATACGCAGTATTTT. Its protein product is CASSSRPDPDTQYF.